This paragraph covers one T cell receptor beta chain sequence. The data belong to a study of blood T cell repertoires in COVID-19. Clinical history as reported by participants underpinned cohort assignment. The CDR3 totals 14 residues. The germline gives CDR1 MGHRA, CDR2 YSYEKL. The V end was cut by 3 bases, the J end by 4 bases, with 10 bases between. Sequenced by immunoSEQ multiplex PCR; TCRdb stores in-frame clones only, minus some. The table includes some 250,000 clones, roughly 89% detected once. This clonotype was obtained from a woman aged 25 to 45 with acute COVID-19. The rearrangement links TRBV4-1 to TRBJ1-3, with D possibly being TRBD1 (6 bases). The source material was PBMCs or T cells enriched from blood (not recorded which). CDR3 coding DNA: TGCGCCAGCAGCCAGGCAGGGGTCGGAAACACCATATATTTT. It is translated as CASSQAGVGNTIYF.